This TCR beta chain was recovered during a study of blood T cell repertoires in COVID-19. Study in general: COVID-19 samples from acute and convalescent phases originated in the United States, Italy and Spain. Sample material is recorded as cDNA or gDNA derived from T cells, B-cell-depleted T cells, or PBMCs.

This clone was seen a few times. The V segment lost 7 bases and the J segment 16 bases; nucleotides outside the gene matches: 13. The CDR3 is 12 residues long. Germline V gene data show CDR1 as SNHLY and CDR2 as FYNNEI. As handled by the study authors: For nucleated cells, counts were estimated from reference gene primer amplification. Repertoires were generated with immunoSEQ multiplex PCR, while TCRdb's copy carries only in-frame clones and drops some. V, J and clone size derive from that table, while D and trimming were established from the DNA sequence. This table holds 200,000 or so clones, around four fifths found once.

Sequencing input: peripheral blood. The chain uses TRBV2 and TRBJ2-4; the match to TRBD1 covers 7 bases. The TCR originated in a woman aged 40 to 55 with acute or convalescent COVID-19. CDR3 coding DNA: TGTGCCAGCAACCTCAACCGGGACAGTCTATACTTC. Its protein is CASNLNRDSLYF.